Following are 12 T cell receptor beta chains from one sample sequenced in a study of blood T cell repertoires in COVID-19. TCRdb keeps only in-frame clones here, not all; method: immunoSEQ multiplex PCR. Here the sample spans around 250,000 clones, more than 75% being singletons. Sequenced input: peripheral blood. The source is a woman aged 70-85 years with active or convalescent COVID-19.

The chain joins TRBV5-1 to TRBJ2-3; weak D call: TRBD1 (6 bases). Germline values: CDR1 SGHRS, CDR2 YFSETQ. Trimming took 5 bases from V and 1 from J, leaving 14 bases between them. The length of the CDR3 is 15 residues. The CDR3: CASSLQGLGTDTQYF. Written as DNA, the CDR3 is TGCGCCAGCAGTTTGCAGGGGCTAGGCACAGATACGCAGTATTTT.

The genes are TRBV7-2 and TRBJ1-5; D perhaps matches TRBD1 (6 bases). CDR3 length: 14 residues. CDR1 and CDR2 from the germline V gene are SGHTA and FQGNSA. V was pared by 2 bases and J by 8 bases, with 13 bases between. The CDR3 spells CASSLFVGGEPQHF. The CDR3 nucleotides are TGTGCCAGCAGCTTATTTGTTGGGGGCGAGCCCCAGCATTTT. Filled out from reference TRBV7-2 and TRBJ1-5, the complete variable domain reads GAGVSQSPSNKVTEKGKDVELRCDPISGHTALYWYRQSLGQGLEFLIYFQGNSAPDKSGLPSDRFSAERTGGSVSTLTIQRTQQEDSAVYLCASSLFVGGEPQHFGDGTRLSIL.

V usage is TRBV4-3 and J usage is TRBJ2-1; the D gene is possibly TRBD1 (5 bases). The germline V and J ends were trimmed by 3 bases and 5 bases, with 11 bases remaining between them. CDR1 is LGHNA and CDR2 is YSLEER in the germline V gene. The CDR3 has 14 residues. In DNA form, the CDR3 reads TGCGCCAGCAGCCAGCTAACAGGTAACAATGAGCAGTTCTTC. Protein sequence: CASSQLTGNNEQFF.

This chain uses TRBV7-8 with TRBJ2-7; 8 positions match TRBD1. Germline CDR1 is SGHVS and CDR2 is FQNEAQ. The CDR3 has 15 residues. Unmatched junction bases numbered 12, after V lost 5 bases and J lost 6 bases. The CDR3 nucleotides read TGTGCCAGCAGCAATCGGACAGGGCGGGACTGCGAGCAGTACTTC. Amino acid sequence: CASSNRTGRDCEQYF. The whole variable domain, remainder taken from reference TRBV7-8 and TRBJ2-7, is GAGVSQSPRYKVAKRGQDVALRCDPISGHVSLFWYQQALGQGPEFLTYFQNEAQLDKSGLPSDRFFAERPEGSVSTLKIQRTQQEDSAVYLCASSNRTGRDCEQYFGPGTRLTVT.

The chain joins TRBV27 to TRBJ1-6; 9 positions match TRBD1. Germline assignment: CDR1 MNHEY and CDR2 SMNVEV (reference sequence). J gave up 7 bases and V 5 bases, and 6 bases lay outside the gene matches. This CDR3 contains 15 residues. CDR3: CASSAGTGLNSPLHF. The CDR3 nucleotides are TGTGCCAGCAGTGCCGGGACAGGGTTGAATTCACCCCTCCACTTT.

The chain joins TRBV7-6 to TRBJ2-5, with 8 positions matching TRBD2. The CDR3 totals 16 residues. Germline lookup yields CDR1 SGHVS and CDR2 FNYEAQ. Unmatched junction bases numbered 7, after V lost 1 base and J lost 3 bases. The CDR3 bases are TGTGCCAGCAGCTTAGGTGTGCTAGCGGGTGAAGAGACCCAGTACTTC. As protein: CASSLGVLAGEETQYF.

This clone has only one observation. The chain couples TRBV5-1 to TRBJ2-3; TRBD1 might be the D (5 bases). V was trimmed by 4 bases and J by 7 bases, leaving 10 bases between them. Germline lookup yields CDR1 SGHRS and CDR2 YFSETQ. This CDR3 comprises 12 residues. As DNA, the CDR3 is TGCGCCAGCAGCCCTGACAGAAATACGCAGTATTTT. It encodes CASSPDRNTQYF.

V usage is TRBV21-1 and J usage is TRBJ1-1; the DNA was not used to check the table's D call, TRBD1. TRBV21-1 has pseudogene status. The CDR3 has 15 residues. The CDR3 bases are TGTGCCAGCAGCAAAGTGGGGACAGCGAACGCTGAAGCTTTCTTT. This translates into CASSKVGTANAEAFF.

The chain combines TRBV4-3 with TRBJ2-3; D is unresolved. The CDR3 covers 17 residues. With 3 bases removed from V and 0 bases from J, the gap between germline ends came to 16 bases. The germline CDR1 and CDR2 sequences are LGHNA and YSLEER. The CDR3 DNA follows: TGCGCCAGCAGCCATGAACAAGGCGACACTAGCACAGATACGCAGTATTTT. It is translated as CASSHEQGDTSTDTQYF.

This CDR3 is CASRWGGANNEQFF. The CDR3, as DNA: TGCGCCAGCAGGTGGGGGGGCGCGAACAATGAGCAGTTCTTC. This sequence joins TRBV5-1 and TRBJ2-1, with D tentatively TRBD2 (7 bases). Per the germline V gene, CDR1 is SGHRS and CDR2 is YFSETQ. V shed 5 bases and J shed 5 bases, with 14 bases lying between them. The CDR3 sequence is 14 residues long.

This chain connects TRBV25-1 to TRBJ1-6; the match to TRBD1 covers 7 bases. The CDR3 is 16 amino acids. Germline V gene lookup returns CDR1 MGHDK and CDR2 SYGVNS. With 4 bases clipped from V and 1 base from J, the junction kept 4 bases outside the gene matches. The chain's CDR3 is CASSGGGVSYNSPLHF. The CDR3 DNA reads TGTGCCAGCAGTGGAGGGGGCGTTTCCTATAATTCACCCCTCCACTTT.

The chain uses TRBV6-4 and TRBJ1-2; 7 bases map to TRBD1. This CDR3 comprises 14 residues. CDR1 is MRHNA and CDR2 is SNTAGT in the germline V gene. J gave up 5 bases and V 10 bases, and 13 bases lay outside the gene matches. This chain's CDR3 is CAIIPADRRYGYTF. For the CDR3, the DNA is TGTGCCATCATACCAGCGGACAGGAGGTATGGCTACACCTTC.